This record looks at one TCR beta chain sequence and its context. This CDR3 has 13 amino acids. CDR1 is LNHDA and CDR2 is SQIVND in the germline V gene (reference sequence). Deletions cut 3 bases from V and 6 bases from J, with 11 bases between. This record belongs to a study of shared T cell receptors in the human thymus. Repertoires were generated with immunoSEQ multiplex PCR, while TCRdb's copy carries only in-frame clones and drops some. This sample has 700,000 or so clones, with approximately 83% found just once. These same data were also listed under a study on human thymus T cells. According to that study: Donors consisted of healthy Finnish infants (having corrective surgery for congenital heart defects). Corrective heart surgery yielded the resections from which the thymus tissue came. Thymic and blood repertoires seemed to favor certain V and J genes. Thymic repertoires overlap heavily among unrelated individuals, related research has reported.

The source material was thymocytes. The origin of this receptor is a girl in the first two years of life with a congenital heart defect. V is TRBV19 and J is TRBJ1-2, with D possibly matching TRBD1 (6 bases). In DNA, the CDR3 is TGTGCCAGTAGTATTACAGGGTCGGATGGCTACACCTTC. It translates to CASSITGSDGYTF.